These T cell receptor beta chains were read from a single sample in a study of T cell clonotyping in hematopoietic cell transplantation. Using immunoSEQ multiplex PCR, the repertoire was profiled, and TCRdb retains in-frame clones only, with some absent. Altogether some 8,500 clones are present, more than 60% being singletons, with the ten largest covering roughly a third. This specimen consisted of peripheral blood mononuclear cells, obtained before stem cell transplant. These TCRs come from a man aged 60-69 years with acute myeloid leukemia. Some clones in this sample may be carry-over from other donors' samples. The CDR3 runs from the conserved cysteine through the conserved F or W.

TRBJ2-2,TRBV30,CAWSVSGSAGELFF
TRBJ1-1,TRBV29-1,CSVAADRGWGTEAFF
TRBJ2-7,TRBV9,CASSVGISYEQYF
TRBJ2-5,TRBV2,CASIGLAFETQYF
TRBJ2-7,TRBV5-4,CASSTDPSVSYEQYF
TRBJ2-2,TRBV28,CASSSGTRNTGELFF
TRBJ1-1,TRBV27,CASSLREGTEAFF
TRBJ2-7,TRBV14,CASSQAYEQYF
TRBJ2-1,TRBV6-1,CASSESGSDEQFF
TRBJ1-1,TRBV7-8,CASSLSGGTEAFF
TRBJ1-1,TRBV4-2,CASRRDMDTEAFF
TRBJ2-1,TRBV19,CASSISGQKVNEQFF
TRBJ2-3,TRBV5-1,CASSSTSGGGTDTQYF
TRBJ2-7,TRBV19,CASSDRNRIYEQYF
TRBJ2-5,TRBV5-1,CASSGLGTRQETQYF
TRBJ2-5,TRBV29-1,CSVVTPFGQTQYF
TRBJ2-5,TRBV19,CASRKDRDQETQYF
TRBJ2-7,TRBV30,CAWGSGGPYEQYF
TRBJ2-7,TRBV30,CAWSGGQGRYEQYF
TRBJ2-3,TRBV5-1,CASSSPGGGSTDTQYF
TRBJ2-5,TRBV29-1,CSGGVEWETQYF
TRBJ2-3,TRBV7-2,CASSLGGTSGTQYF
TRBJ1-1,TRBV5-1,CASSAREGDTEAFF
TRBJ2-7,TRBV7-2,CASSLGQGRIEQYF
TRBJ2-3,TRBV4-1,CASSQGTSFTDTQYF
TRBJ2-7,TRBV9,CASRPREGYEQYF
TRBJ1-2,TRBV6-5,CASSGRPQDGYTF
TRBJ1-1,TRBV2,CASSVRMNTEAFF
TRBJ1-1,TRBV2,CASNLAKSAEAFF
TRBJ1-4,TRBV10-2,CASSESSGLGEKLFF
TRBJ2-7,TRBV27,CASSLAPSEVETYEQYF
TRBJ2-3,TRBV6-5,CASSLTGPRTDTQYF
TRBJ1-2,TRBV2,CASSEEGRVGGYTF
TRBJ2-7,TRBV29-1,CSVGASGAYEQYF
TRBJ2-1,TRBV27,CASSRGDFPEQFF
TRBJ1-5,TRBV30,CAWSVGQGRQPQHF
TRBJ2-1,TRBV11-3,CASSLDGSGNEQFF
TRBJ2-7,TRBV10-2,CASSETPRYEQYF
TRBJ2-2,TRBV2,CASSLLGHLNTGELFF
TRBJ2-7,TRBV14,CASSLPGRSYEQYF
TRBJ2-7,TRBV10-1,CASSDPRTINEQYF
TRBJ1-5,TRBV29-1,CSARQGNQPQHF
TRBJ1-1,TRBV7-6,CASSLAYRNTEAFF
TRBJ2-7,TRBV5-6,CASTNDLTTYEQYF